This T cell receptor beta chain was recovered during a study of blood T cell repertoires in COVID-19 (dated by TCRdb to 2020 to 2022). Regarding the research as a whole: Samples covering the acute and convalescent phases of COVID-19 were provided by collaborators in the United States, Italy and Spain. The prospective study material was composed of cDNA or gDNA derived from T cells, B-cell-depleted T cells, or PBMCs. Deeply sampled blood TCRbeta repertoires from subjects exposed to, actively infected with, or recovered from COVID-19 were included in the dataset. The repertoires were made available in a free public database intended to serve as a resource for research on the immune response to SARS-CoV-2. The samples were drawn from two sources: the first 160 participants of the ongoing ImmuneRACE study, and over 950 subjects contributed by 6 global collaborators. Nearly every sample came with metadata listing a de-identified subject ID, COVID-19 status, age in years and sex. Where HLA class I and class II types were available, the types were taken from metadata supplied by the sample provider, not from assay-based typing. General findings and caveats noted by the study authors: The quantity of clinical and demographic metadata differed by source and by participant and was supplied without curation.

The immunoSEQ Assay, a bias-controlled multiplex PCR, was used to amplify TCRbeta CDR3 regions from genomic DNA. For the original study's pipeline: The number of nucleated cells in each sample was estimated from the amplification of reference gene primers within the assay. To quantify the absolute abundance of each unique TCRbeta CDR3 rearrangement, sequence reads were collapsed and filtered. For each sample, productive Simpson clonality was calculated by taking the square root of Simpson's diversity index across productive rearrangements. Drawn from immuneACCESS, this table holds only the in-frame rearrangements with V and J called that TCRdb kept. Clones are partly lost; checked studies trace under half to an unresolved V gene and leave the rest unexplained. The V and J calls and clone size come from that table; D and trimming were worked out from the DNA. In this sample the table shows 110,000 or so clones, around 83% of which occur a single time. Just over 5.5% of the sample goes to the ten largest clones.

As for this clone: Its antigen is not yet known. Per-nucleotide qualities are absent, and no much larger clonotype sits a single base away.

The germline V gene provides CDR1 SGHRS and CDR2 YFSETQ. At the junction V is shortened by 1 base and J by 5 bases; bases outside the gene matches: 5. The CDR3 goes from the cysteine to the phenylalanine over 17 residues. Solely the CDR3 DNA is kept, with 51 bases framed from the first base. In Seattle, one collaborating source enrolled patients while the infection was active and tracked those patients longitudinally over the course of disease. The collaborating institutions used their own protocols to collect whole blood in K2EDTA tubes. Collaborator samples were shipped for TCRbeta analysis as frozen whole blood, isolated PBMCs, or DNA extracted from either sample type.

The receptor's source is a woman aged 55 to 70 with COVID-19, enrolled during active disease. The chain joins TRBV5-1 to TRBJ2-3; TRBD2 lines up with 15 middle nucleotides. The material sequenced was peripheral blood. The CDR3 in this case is CASSLRTSGGAVDTQYF. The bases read TGCGCCAGCAGCTTGCGGACTAGCGGGGGGGCTGTAGATACGCAGTATTTT.